This T cell receptor beta chain was found in a study of early T cells in non-severe SARS-CoV-2 infection. Background on the study: From unsorted whole blood, bulk RNA was sequenced, and the chains remained unpaired.

This clonotype was counted many times. The antigen is not known. Individual cDNA molecules were tagged with unique molecular identifiers. TCRdb re-derived calls from the 5' RACE reads in MiXCR, one entry per CDR3 protein. The data show about 59,000 distinct CDR3 sequences, over 10% seen once. The junction had 5 bases not matched to a gene; V was cut back by 3 bases and J by 2 bases. The germline CDR1 and CDR2 sequences are SGHTA and FQGTGA. The CDR3 spans 15 residues. Overall study results and limits: The study's VDJdb matching favored anti-spike CD8 responses and missed private and CD4 specificities.

Sequences were derived from whole blood, sampled at baseline. The J gene is TRBJ1-2, the V gene TRBV7-3, with 8 bases that match TRBD1. This TCR derives from an adult who was a healthcare worker with PCR-confirmed SARS-CoV-2 infection or an uninfected control (not recorded which). Here the CDR3 reads CASSFDRGGNYGYTF. The DNA for the CDR3 is TGTGCCAGCAGCTTTGACAGGGGAGGAAACTATGGCTACACCTTC.